One sample yielded the 23 T cell receptor beta chains listed below, sequenced in a study of blood T cell repertoires in COVID-19. Clones were sequenced by immunoSEQ multiplex PCR, and TCRdb holds only the in-frame ones, with some missing. Of roughly 260,000 clones listed, 90% to 95% were seen once; the top ten hold roughly 1.2%. Sequencing was performed on PBMCs or T cells enriched from blood (not recorded which). These receptor sequences come from a human donor in a cohort exposed to, infected with or recovered from COVID-19 (not recorded which). The donor label of this sample is uncertain.

The chain is built from TRBV18 and TRBJ1-3, with a weak D call TRBD1 (6 bases). CDR3 length equals 13 residues. Germline V gene lookup returns CDR1 KGHSH and CDR2 LQKENI. Trimming took off 6 bases at V and 8 bases at J, with 14 bases between the two ends. CDR3 bases: TGTGCCAGCTCCCGGAACAGGGAAGACACCATATATTTT. It yields the protein CASSRNREDTIYF.

The chain carries TRBV5-6 and TRBJ1-1; D possibly corresponds to TRBD1 (5 bases). Germline V lookup: CDR1 SGHDT, CDR2 YYEEEE. This CDR3 has 13 residues. V was pared by 1 base and J by 11 bases, with 15 bases between. Here the CDR3 reads CASSLFLSSGAFF. The DNA of the CDR3 is TGTGCCAGCAGCTTGTTCCTGAGTTCAGGGGCTTTCTTT.

The J gene is TRBJ1-2, the V gene TRBV29-1, with no clear D. The CDR3 is 14 residues long. V gave up 4 bases and J gave up 5 bases, with 17 bases separating them. CDR1 is SQVTM, CDR2 ANQGSEA, per germline. This CDR3 is CSVVMIGEWYGYTF. For the CDR3, the DNA is TGCAGCGTTGTAATGATCGGGGAATGGTATGGCTACACCTTC.

The genes are TRBV18 and TRBJ1-6; no firm D call. V was shortened by 5 bases and J by 10 bases, with 15 bases between the two germline ends. From germline, CDR1 is KGHSH and CDR2 LQKENI. CDR3 length: 14 amino acids. DNA for the CDR3: TGTGCCAGCTCATCTACTCCACTCTGGTCACCCCTCCACTTT. Translated, it gives CASSSTPLWSPLHF.

The chain joins TRBV11-2 to TRBJ2-2; no clear D gene. Trimming cost V 1 base and J 5 bases, with 8 bases left between them. The CDR3 extends over 14 amino acids. Germline lookup yields CDR1 SGHAT and CDR2 FQNNGV. The CDR3, as DNA: TGTGCCAGCAGCTTAGGTCCGGTAACCGGGGAGCTGTTTTTT. It translates to CASSLGPVTGELFF.

The chain joins TRBV30 to TRBJ1-1; D unclear. Germline values: CDR1 GTSNPN, CDR2 SVGIG (reference sequence). The CDR3 is 12 residues long. Trimming removed 2 bases at V and 12 bases at J, with 16 bases between. The CDR3 region is CAWSFGNDEPFF. CDR3 sequence (DNA): TGTGCCTGGAGTTTCGGGAATGACGAACCTTTCTTT.

The V call is TRBV5-1, the J call TRBJ1-1; 10 nucleotides agree with TRBD1. V gave up 4 bases and J gave up 3 bases; unmatched junction bases: 3. Germline values: CDR1 SGHRS, CDR2 YFSETQ. The CDR3 sequence is 14 residues long. Here the CDR3 reads CASSPGQGDTEAFF. The CDR3 region has the DNA TGCGCCAGCAGCCCCGGACAGGGGGACACTGAAGCTTTCTTT.

V and J are TRBV27 and TRBJ2-1; D unclear. The V end lost 5 bases, the J end lost 5 bases, and 19 bases lay between the germline ends. This CDR3 has 16 residues. The germline CDR1 and CDR2 sequences are MNHEY and SMNVEV (reference sequence). The CDR3 bases are TGTGCCAGCAGTCAACAGAGCTCGCTGTTTGACAATGAGCAGTTCTTC. The encoded protein is CASSQQSSLFDNEQFF.

V and J are TRBV19 and TRBJ2-1; 8 bases map to TRBD1. With V trimmed by 4 bases and J by 0 bases, 2 bases remained unmatched. CDR1 LNHDA and CDR2 SQIVND come from the germline V gene (reference sequence). The CDR3 has 15 amino acids. This CDR3 is CASSRDRGSYNEQFF. DNA for the CDR3: TGTGCCAGTAGTAGAGACAGGGGCTCCTACAATGAGCAGTTCTTC.

The V and J genes are TRBV6-5 and TRBJ1-2, with 7 bases identical to TRBD1. This CDR3 region has 13 residues. The germline V gene encodes CDR1 MNHEY and CDR2 SVGAGI. V was clipped by 8 bases and J by 0 bases; unmatched bases: 3. For the CDR3, the DNA is TGTGCCAGCTTAGGGACAGCTAACTATGGCTACACCTTC. Its protein is CASLGTANYGYTF.

The rearrangement joins TRBV30 to TRBJ1-1; perhaps TRBD1 as D (5 bases). Per the germline V gene, CDR1 is GTSNPN and CDR2 is SVGIG (reference sequence). This CDR3 region has 12 residues. Trimming took 7 bases from V and 3 from J, leaving 12 bases between them. The CDR3 DNA reads as TGTGCCTTTCTCCAGGGTTACACTGAAGCTTTCTTT. Its protein product is CAFLQGYTEAFF. Full variable domain (rest looked up from reference TRBV30 and TRBJ1-1): SQTIHQWPATLVQPVGSPLSLECTVEGTSNPNLYWYRQAAGRGLQLLFYSVGIGQISSEVPQNLSASRPQDRQFILSSKKLLLSDSGFYLCAFLQGYTEAFFGQGTRLTVV.

This rearrangement joins TRBV5-1 to TRBJ1-1; the match to TRBD1 covers 9 bases. CDR3 length equals 15 residues. The V segment lost 0 bases and the J segment 4 bases; nucleotides outside the gene matches: 4. The germline gives CDR1 SGHRS, CDR2 YFSETQ. The CDR3 DNA follows: TGCGCCAGCAGCTTGGGGGACAGGGCCCTCACTGAAGCTTTCTTT. Translated, it gives CASSLGDRALTEAFF.

This clone was detected ten times or more. This chain uses TRBV5-1 with TRBJ1-6, with D possibly being TRBD1 (5 bases). Trimming took off 6 bases at V and 5 bases at J, with 15 bases between the two ends. Germline V gene data show CDR1 as SGHRS and CDR2 as YFSETQ. The CDR3 totals 15 residues. DNA of the CDR3: TGCGCCAGCACGGATTCAGGGCCAGATAATTCACCCCTCCACTTT. Its protein product is CASTDSGPDNSPLHF.

The chain joins TRBV7-9 to TRBJ2-2; TRBD1 might be the D (5 bases). The CDR3 totals 14 residues. V was cut by 6 bases and J by 0 bases, with 8 bases left in between. CDR1 is SEHNR, CDR2 FQNEAQ, per germline (reference sequence). In DNA form, the CDR3 reads TGTGCCAGCAGACGGACAACGAACACCGGGGAGCTGTTTTTT. This encodes CASRRTTNTGELFF. The whole variable domain, remainder taken from reference TRBV7-9 and TRBJ2-2, is DTGVSQNPRHKITKRGQNVTFRCDPISEHNRLYWYRQTLGQGPEFLTYFQNEAQLEKSRLLSDRFSAERPKGSFSTLEIQRTEQGDSAMYLCASRRTTNTGELFFGEGSRLTVL.

The gene calls are TRBV7-2 and TRBJ2-4; possible D gene TRBD1, 5 bases. Germline V gives CDR1 SGHTA, CDR2 FQGNSA. V was shortened by 0 bases and J by 0 bases, with 6 bases between the two germline ends. CDR3 length: 15 amino acids. CDR3: CASSLAREAKNIQYF. CDR3 nucleotide sequence: TGTGCCAGCAGCTTAGCCAGGGAAGCCAAAAACATTCAGTACTTC.

The chain employs TRBV29-1 and TRBJ1-1; D is perhaps TRBD1 (5 bases). Germline lookup yields CDR1 SQVTM and CDR2 ANQGSEA. V was shortened by 4 bases and J by 1 base, with 13 bases between the two germline ends. This CDR3 has 14 residues. CDR3 bases: TGCAGCGTTGTCCTGGGGCTGCAGAACACTGAAGCTTTCTTT. This translates into CSVVLGLQNTEAFF.

The V call is TRBV19, the J call TRBJ2-7; 11 bases fit TRBD2. This CDR3 is built from 15 residues. CDR1 and CDR2 from the germline V gene are LNHDA and SQIVND (reference sequence). V shed 5 bases, J shed 7 bases, and the junction held 10 bases outside the gene matches. CDR3 sequence: CASSPLAGAPQEQYF. For the CDR3, the DNA is TGTGCCAGTAGTCCACTAGCGGGGGCCCCTCAAGAGCAGTACTTC.

In this sample, this clone turned up a few times. V and J are TRBV5-1 and TRBJ2-3, with D maybe TRBD1 (5 bases). The CDR3 totals 15 residues. Germline V CDR1 and CDR2: SGHRS, YFSETQ. With 3 bases removed from V and 0 bases from J, the gap between germline ends came to 11 bases. The CDR3 bases are TGCGCCAGCAGCTCGTTGTCAGGGAGCACAGATACGCAGTATTTT. Its protein product is CASSSLSGSTDTQYF.

The chain uses TRBV6-1 and TRBJ1-2; 11 bases fit TRBD1. Per germline, CDR1 MNHNS and CDR2 SASEGT. The junction had 2 bases not matched to a gene; V was cut back by 0 bases and J by 5 bases. The CDR3 contains 15 residues. The CDR3 reads CASSEAWDRGYGYTF. The CDR3 region has the DNA TGTGCCAGCAGTGAAGCTTGGGACAGGGGGTATGGCTACACCTTC.

The chain employs TRBV3-1 (or the pseudogene TRBV3-2) and TRBJ1-6; TRBD1 matches at 8 bases. The trim removed 1 base at V and 5 bases at J, leaving 7 bases unmatched. Germline V gene lookup returns CDR1 LGHDT and CDR2 YNNKEL (reference sequence). There are 17 residues in the CDR3. The CDR3 loop is CASSQGGQGIDNSPLHF. CDR3 bases: TGTGCCAGCAGCCAAGGAGGACAGGGTATAGATAATTCACCCCTCCACTTT.

The J gene is TRBJ1-1, the V gene TRBV18; 7 nucleotides match TRBD1. Germline V lookup: CDR1 KGHSH, CDR2 LQKENI. CDR3 size: 15 residues. V shed 5 bases and J 1 base; nucleotides not matched to a gene: 7. This chain's CDR3 is CASSYTGDPNTEAFF. Here the CDR3 DNA reads TGTGCCAGCTCATATACAGGGGATCCGAACACTGAAGCTTTCTTT. Full variable domain (remainder filled in from reference TRBV18 and TRBJ1-1): NAGVMQNPRHLVRRRGQEARLRCSPMKGHSHVYWYRQLPEEGLKFMVYLQKENIIDESGMPKERFSAEFPKEGPSILRIQQVVRGDSAAYFCASSYTGDPNTEAFFGQGTRLTVV.

This clone was counted between two and nine times. The chain carries TRBV4-2 and TRBJ1-2; D unresolved. V lost 0 bases and J lost 5, with 13 bases in between. The germline gives CDR1 LGHNA, CDR2 YNFKEQ. This CDR3 comprises 15 residues. The chain's CDR3 is CASSQEIAVLYGYTF. CDR3 in DNA: TGTGCCAGCAGCCAAGAGATAGCGGTACTATATGGCTACACCTTC.

As concerns this clone: Other nucleotide sequences from this sample produce the same CDR3. This chain uses TRBV4-1 with TRBJ2-5; maybe TRBD2 (6 bases). The CDR3 totals 14 residues. Germline CDR1 MGHRA, CDR2 YSYEKL. Trimming took off 1 base at V and 1 base at J, with 7 bases between the two ends. This CDR3 is CASSQGRGQETQYF. In nucleotides, the CDR3 is TGCGCCAGCAGCCAAGGGAGGGGCCAAGAGACCCAGTACTTC.